A selection of T cell receptor beta chains follows, all from one sample in a study of T cells in Graves' hyperthyroidism and ophthalmopathy. TCRdb called the multiplex PCR reads again in MiXCR, with one record for every CDR3 protein. The data hold fewer than 650,000 distinct CDR3 sequences, with about 46% observed a single time. The sequenced material came from peripheral blood or thyroid tissue (not recorded which). These receptors all stem from an adult woman with Graves' disease, either hyperthyroidism or ophthalmopathy (not recorded which). Both conserved end residues are part of each CDR3. A D gene is named only where the DNA matches it firmly. Size is stated for part of the rows, as once, few or many counts, or as a class when the clone is expanded.

TRBV29-1,TRBD2,.,TRBJ2-7,TGCAGCGGTACTAGCGGGAGCGGTGAGCAGTACTTC,CSGTSGSGEQYF
TRBV29-1,.,.,TRBJ1-2,TGCAGCGTCCACAAGGGGGGGGCGCGAGGCTACACCTTC,CSVHKGGARGYTF
TRBV12-3/TRBV12-4,TRBD1,.,TRBJ1-5,TGTGCCAGCAGTCCACTGGACAGGGAAAAGACCCAGCATTTT,CASSPLDREKTQHF
TRBV10-3,TRBD1,.,TRBJ2-7,TGTGCCAGCAAGGGACAGGTCGTTCGCGAGCAGTACTTC,CASKGQVVREQYF
TRBV6-4,.,.,TRBJ1-2,TGTGCCAGCAGTGACCCAGGATCCTCACTACCTGGCTACACCTTC,CASSDPGSSLPGYTF
TRBV10-2,.,few,TRBJ2-5,TGCGCCAGCAATTCATTCAGGGGAGAGACCCAGTACTTC,CASNSFRGETQYF
TRBV7-6,.,.,TRBJ2-5,TGTGCCAGCAGCCCCGGACTTCTAGAGGAGACCCAGTACTTC,CASSPGLLEETQYF
TRBV7-2,.,many,TRBJ1-2,TGTGCCAGCAGCCCCCCCGGTGACTACACCTTC,CASSPPGDYTF
TRBV2,.,.,TRBJ1-4,TGTGCCAGCAGTGGGGACACGGAAGTTCTGTCTTTT,CASSGDTEVLSF
TRBV5-8,.,many,TRBJ1-6,TGTGCCAGCAGCTTGGCAGGGGACAACTATAATTCACCCCTCCACTTT,CASSLAGDNYNSPLHF
TRBV9,.,.,TRBJ1-4,TGTGCCAGCAGCCCTGGAGGGGGAGTAGGAAAACTGTTTTTT,CASSPGGGVGKLFF
TRBV7-2,.,.,TRBJ1-2,TGTGCCAGCAGCTTAGGGACGGAGGGTGGCTACACCTTC,CASSLGTEGGYTF
TRBV6-1,.,.,TRBJ2-7,TGTGCCAGCAGTGAAGAACCCTTACTCTCCTACGAGCAGTACTTC,CASSEEPLLSYEQYF
TRBV25-1,.,many,TRBJ1-4,TGTGCCAGCAGGGTCCTGGAAAAACTGTTTTTT,CASRVLEKLFF
TRBV19,TRBD1,.,TRBJ2-5,TGTGCCAGTAGTCAACAGGGGATGGGGTTGGAAGAGACCCAGTACTTC,CASSQQGMGLEETQYF
TRBV7-8,TRBD2,once,TRBJ2-5,TGTGCCAGCGGCACTGGACCGGGAGGGGAGGCCCAGTACTTC,CASGTGPGGEAQYF